The 20 T cell receptor beta chains below all came from one sample that was sequenced in a study of cytomegalovirus exposure and HLA in healthy donors. The PCR made use of 60 Vbeta and 13 Jbeta primers. Only in-frame clones appear in the TCRdb table, and some are missing; sequencing was by immunoSEQ multiplex PCR. The profile shows around 120,000 clones, approximately 76% of them singletons. The specimen sequenced was PBMCs. These receptor sequences come from a man between 45 and 60 years old in good health and CMV-seropositive.

This clone was seen just once. V and J are TRBV27 and TRBJ2-5; TRBD1 matches 7 bases. Germline V gene data show CDR1 as MNHEY and CDR2 as SMNVEV (reference sequence). The CDR3 totals 14 residues. J lost 2 bases, V lost 4 bases, and 4 bases had no gene match. DNA of the CDR3: TGTGCCAGCAGTTCCCCGACAGGGCAAGAGACCCAGTACTTC. Its translation: CASSSPTGQETQYF.

The chain joins TRBV6-6 to TRBJ1-2; 10 nucleotides align to TRBD1. CDR1 MNHNY and CDR2 SVGAGI come from the germline V gene (reference sequence). The V segment lost 6 bases and the J segment 8 bases; nucleotides outside the gene matches: 9. This CDR3 is 14 amino acids long. The CDR3 DNA follows: TGTGCCAGCAGAGGGACAGGGGAGGCCCAGGGCTACACCTTC. This gives the protein CASRGTGEAQGYTF.

The J gene is TRBJ1-1, the V gene TRBV18; 8 bases align to TRBD1. The CDR3 length is 16 residues. CDR1 is KGHSH and CDR2 is LQKENI in the germline V gene. The V and J ends lost 4 bases and 4 bases, in that order; junction bases with no gene match: 11. CDR3 sequence reads: CASSRDRQGSSTEAFF. CDR3 DNA sequence: TGTGCCAGCTCACGGGACAGGCAGGGTTCTTCCACTGAAGCTTTCTTT.

The J gene is TRBJ2-3, the V gene TRBV29-1; a weak D match, TRBD1 (6 bases). The CDR3 spans 13 residues. Germline V gene sequence: CDR1 SQVTM, CDR2 ANQGSEA. V was shortened by 0 bases and J by 9 bases, with 13 bases between the two germline ends. CDR3 in amino acids: CSVEDLGQGTQYF. The CDR3 nucleotides read TGCAGCGTTGAAGATCTCGGCCAGGGGACGCAGTATTTT.

This sequence joins TRBV15 and TRBJ1-2; TRBD1 is a possible D gene (6 bases). Germline V lookup: CDR1 LNHNV, CDR2 YYDKDF (reference sequence). The V and J ends lost 5 bases and 8 bases respectively, with 9 bases between them. This CDR3 spans 11 amino acids. This chain's CDR3 is CATSGGQGYTF. CDR3 bases: TGTGCCACCAGCGGCGGACAGGGCTACACCTTC.

V usage is TRBV28 and J usage is TRBJ2-1; D is uncertain. Trimming left V 3 bases short and J 9 bases short, with 6 bases between. The CDR3 contains 11 residues. From germline, CDR1 is MDHEN and CDR2 SYDVKM. CDR3 DNA: TGTGCCAGCAGTTTCGAGATTGAGCAGTTCTTC. It specifies CASSFEIEQFF.

The rearrangement uses TRBV19 and TRBJ2-3; possibly TRBD1 for D (5 bases). Germline-derived CDR1 and CDR2 are LNHDA and SQIVND (reference sequence). The CDR3 covers 17 residues. Trimming pared 5 bases from V and 0 bases from J, leaving 18 bases between. CDR3 bases: TGTGCCAGTAGTCCGCCTCTCGTGACAGCCAGCACAGATACGCAGTATTTT. Its translation: CASSPPLVTASTDTQYF.

V and J are TRBV19 and TRBJ1-3; tentative D call: TRBD1 (5 bases). The V gene lost 6 bases and the J gene lost 7 bases, with 13 bases spanning the gap. Germline V gives CDR1 LNHDA, CDR2 SQIVND (reference sequence). The CDR3 consists of 13 residues. The CDR3 bases are TGTGCCAGTAGCTCTTCGGGGGTCAACACCATATATTTT. This encodes CASSSSGVNTIYF.

This chain connects TRBV18 to TRBJ2-3, with 7 bases that match TRBD1. V lost 3 bases, J lost 2 bases, and 11 bases stayed unmatched. Germline CDR1 is KGHSH and CDR2 is LQKENI. CDR3 length: 17 amino acids. The CDR3 sequence: CASSPVNRDRNTDTQYF. As DNA, the CDR3 is TGTGCCAGCTCACCCGTTAACCGGGACAGAAACACAGATACGCAGTATTTT.

The chain links TRBV19 to TRBJ2-1, with D unclear. CDR1 LNHDA and CDR2 SQIVND come from the germline V gene (reference sequence). This CDR3 is built from 16 residues. Deletions cut 2 bases from V and 3 bases from J, with 14 bases between. In DNA form, the CDR3 reads TGTGCCAGTAGTATAACAATGGCATGGTACTACAATGAGCAGTTCTTC. This codes for CASSITMAWYYNEQFF.

The rearrangement links TRBV11-3 to TRBJ2-1, with TRBD2 matching over 8 bases. Germline V gene lookup returns CDR1 SGHNT and CDR2 YENEEA. This CDR3 contains 17 residues. V gave up 4 bases and J gave up 4 bases; unmatched junction bases: 12. The DNA for the CDR3 is TGTGCCAGCAGCTCTCGCCCCACTAGCGGTGATTACAATGAGCAGTTCTTC. The encoded protein is CASSSRPTSGDYNEQFF.

The chain recombines TRBV25-1 with TRBJ2-2; weak D call: TRBD2 (6 bases). From germline, CDR1 is MGHDK and CDR2 SYGVNS. The V end was cut by 1 base, the J end by 5 bases, with 8 bases between. This CDR3 region has 14 residues. CDR3 DNA: TGTGCCAGCAGTGAATGGGGGGAGACCGGGGAGCTGTTTTTT. This sequence encodes CASSEWGETGELFF.

The chain recombines TRBV5-1 with TRBJ1-1; D perhaps matches TRBD1 (5 bases). The CDR3 totals 14 residues. Per germline, CDR1 SGHRS and CDR2 YFSETQ. The ends were cut back, 3 bases at V and 6 bases at J, with 15 bases in the middle. CDR3 nucleotide sequence: TGCGCCAGCAGCTCAACAGGAAGAGGCGCTGAAGCTTTCTTT. This sequence encodes CASSSTGRGAEAFF.

This clone was counted once. The rearrangement joins TRBV25-1 to TRBJ2-2, with D perhaps matching TRBD2 (5 bases). V lost 7 bases and J lost 6, with 18 bases in between. Germline V lookup: CDR1 MGHDK, CDR2 SYGVNS. CDR3 length: 15 amino acids. The CDR3: CASKSAGGYPGELFF. In nucleotides, the CDR3 is TGTGCCAGCAAATCTGCGGGCGGGTATCCCGGGGAGCTGTTTTTT.

This clone came up once. This chain connects TRBV2 to TRBJ2-7; weak D call: TRBD1 (5 bases). From germline, CDR1 is SNHLY and CDR2 FYNNEI. V was trimmed by 5 bases and J by 3 bases, leaving 14 bases between them. The CDR3 loop spans 14 amino acids. CDR3 sequence (DNA): TGTGCCAGCAGTCCAACAGGTGCTGGCTACGAGCAGTACTTC. Translation: CASSPTGAGYEQYF.

This chain connects TRBV9 to TRBJ2-2; TRBD1 matches at 10 bases. After removal of 5 bases from V and 9 bases from J, the junction contained 4 bases not matched to a gene. This CDR3 has 13 amino acids. Looked up from germline, CDR1 is SGDLS and CDR2 is YYNGEE. This CDR3 reads CASRGQGKRELFF. In nucleotides, the CDR3 is TGTGCCAGCAGGGGACAGGGGAAAAGGGAGCTGTTTTTT. Full variable domain (missing parts from reference TRBV9 and TRBJ2-2): DSGVTQTPKHLITATGQRVTLRCSPRSGDLSVYWYQQSLDQGLQFLIQYYNGEERAKGNILERFSAQQFPDLHSELNLSSLELGDSALYFCASRGQGKRELFFGEGSRLTVL.

The chain employs TRBV10-3 and TRBJ2-7; the match to TRBD1 covers 7 bases. The CDR3 covers 12 residues. With 4 bases clipped from V and 6 bases from J, the junction kept 3 bases outside the gene matches. In germline, CDR1 is ENHRY, CDR2 SYGVKD. CDR3 DNA sequence: TGTGCCATCAGTGGTTACAGGGGCGAGCAGTACTTC. Protein product: CAISGYRGEQYF.

This rearrangement joins TRBV2 to TRBJ1-3; D is undetermined. The CDR3 length is 13 residues. Trimming cost V 7 bases and J 5 bases, with 12 bases left between them. CDR1 is SNHLY and CDR2 is FYNNEI in the germline V gene. CDR3 in DNA: TGTGCCAGCACCGAGGAAAGGAGAAACACCATATATTTT. Translating gives CASTEERRNTIYF.

In its sample, this clone was seen a few times. The chain carries TRBV18 and TRBJ2-7, with D tentatively TRBD2 (6 bases). The CDR3 is 15 residues long. CDR1 is KGHSH, CDR2 LQKENI, per germline. The V end was cut by 2 bases, the J end by 11 bases, with 22 bases between. The CDR3 sequence is CASSPSVEGLNSEYF. In DNA form, the CDR3 reads TGTGCCAGCTCACCATCAGTCGAGGGACTCAATTCGGAGTACTTC.

This clone occurred a few times. This sequence joins TRBV6-1 and TRBJ2-7; a possible D gene is TRBD1 (5 bases). Germline V CDR1 and CDR2: MNHNS, SASEGT. The V gene lost 7 bases and the J gene lost 11 bases, with 15 bases spanning the gap. The CDR3 consists of 11 residues. The CDR3 DNA reads TGTGCCAGCATACAAGGGGCGGAAAAGTACTTC. This translates into CASIQGAEKYF.